This TCR beta chain was profiled in a study of T cells in Graves' hyperthyroidism and ophthalmopathy. General observations from the study: Ophthalmopathy was model-predicted a median about 6 months pre-onset. Blood also contained most expanded thyroid clonotypes above 0.001.

Trimming pared 0 bases from V and 4 bases from J, leaving 10 bases between. The CDR3 consists of 14 residues. Germline CDR1 reads SGDLS; CDR2 reads YYNGEE. Together with thyroid ultrasound, orbital computed tomography, serum thyroxine and TRAb, clinical symptoms were used for diagnoses. Researchers amplified the TCR beta CDR3 regions from RNA transcripts. First-round RT-PCR with HTBI primers amplified the TCR CDR3 region. TCRdb re-derived calls from the multiplex PCR reads in MiXCR, one entry per CDR3 protein. The table records some 500,000 distinct CDR3 sequences, roughly 24% of them present only once. The table lists this clonotype with many counts. Its antigen is unidentified.

Sequenced input: blood. The chain is built from TRBV9 and TRBJ1-1, with a tentative D call TRBD1 (5 bases). The sequence came from a woman aged 30 to 39 with Graves' ophthalmopathy. The CDR3 region has the DNA TGTGCCAGCAGCGTAGAGGAGGGGACCACTGAAGCTTTCTTT. It specifies CASSVEEGTTEAFF.